The source of this T cell receptor beta chain is a study of T-cell reconstitution after alpha-beta-depleted transplantation in children. Unique molecular identifiers were incorporated into the prepared TCRbeta library. TCRdb independently ran MiXCR on the PCR reads; one entry per CDR3 protein. The sample shows about 600,000 distinct CDR3 sequences, roughly 10% of them seen only once. V lost 3 bases and J 4 bases, leaving 13 bases between the germline ends. Germline lookup yields CDR1 DFQATT and CDR2 SNEGSKA (reference sequence). This CDR3 is built from 14 residues. This chain links TRBV20-1 with TRBJ2-1, with a possible D match to TRBD2 (6 bases). The clonotype was recovered from a human donor who donated a stem cell graft to a child with acute myeloid leukemia. Sample: PBMCs from the stem cell graft donor, taken from the stem cell graft. CDR3 protein: CSASTGSGYNEQFF. CDR3 in DNA: TGCAGTGCTAGTACCGGGAGCGGATACAATGAGCAGTTCTTC.